Below, one T cell receptor beta chain is given with its context. Its antigen is currently not known. There are no base qualities to consult, and no much larger clone falls within one base. Between the V and J ends, shortened by 0 bases and 4 bases respectively, the junction contains 5 bases. CDR1 and CDR2 (SGHRS, YFSETQ) derive from the germline V gene. Taken from cysteine to phenylalanine, the CDR3 has 13 residues. The sequence is cut down to CDR3 DNA, 39 bases in frame from base 1. The data originate from a study of blood T cell repertoires in COVID-19 (dated by TCRdb to 2018 to 2020). For the wider study: Samples covering the acute and convalescent phases of COVID-19 were provided by collaborators in the United States, Italy and Spain. The prospective study material was composed of cDNA or gDNA derived from T cells, B-cell-depleted T cells, or PBMCs. The dataset comprised deeply sampled blood TCRbeta repertoires from subjects exposed to, actively infected with, or recovered from COVID-19. A freely available public database, intended as a resource for researchers studying the immune response to SARS-CoV-2, is where the repertoires were released. Samples were obtained from the ongoing ImmuneRACE study (first 160 participants) and from 1,000 to 1,500 subjects provided by 6 global collaborators. The sample metadata nearly always contained a de-identified subject ID, COVID-19 status, age in years and sex. Where available, HLA class I and class II types were obtained from metadata supplied by the sample provider rather than from assay-based typing. Here is what the overall study found, with its caveats: How much clinical and demographic metadata was included differed by source and by participant, and the metadata was provided uncurated.

TCRbeta CDR3 regions were amplified from genomic DNA using the immunoSEQ Assay, a bias-controlled multiplex PCR. On the authors' methods: The number of nucleated cells in each sample was estimated from the amplification of reference gene primers within the assay. Sequence reads were collapsed and filtered to measure the absolute abundance of every unique TCRbeta CDR3 rearrangement. For each sample, productive Simpson clonality was calculated by taking the square root of Simpson's diversity index across productive rearrangements. TCRdb limited this immuneACCESS table to in-frame rearrangements with V and J called. A share of clones is missing; checked studies link under half to unresolved V genes, and the rest is unexplained. V and J calls and clone size are as listed in that table; D and trimming were resolved from the DNA. The sample table shows around 39,000 clones, and 86% are seen once. 7.5% to 9.5% of the sample goes to the ten largest clones.

Each collaborating institution followed its own protocols to collect whole blood in K2EDTA tubes. For TCRbeta analysis, collaborators shipped samples as frozen whole blood, isolated PBMCs, or DNA extracted from either of those sample types. The sequence was obtained from a man aged 55 to 70 with active COVID-19. Sequenced: peripheral blood. The rearranged segments are TRBV5-1 and TRBJ1-5, with no reliable assignment of the D segment. The DNA sequence is TGCGCCAGCAGCTTGGACGAGAATCAGCCCCAGCATTTT. Translated, this is CASSLDENQPQHF.